The 3 T cell receptor beta chains listed next were all sequenced from one sample in a study of control samples from healthy donors and cancer patients. The table came from immunoSEQ multiplex PCR; TCRdb's copy has only in-frame clones and leaves some out. The repertoire has 40,000 to 65,000 clones, about nine tenths of them found once; the top ten carry roughly an eighth. The sequenced sample was PBMCs. These receptors all come from a man between 60 and 75 years old with head and neck cancer.

V and J are TRBV6-2 or TRBV6-3 and TRBJ2-1, with 11 bases that match TRBD2. Trimming removed 4 bases from V and 4 bases from J; junction bases left unmatched: 12. Germline loops: CDR1 MNHEY, CDR2 SVGEGT. The CDR3 covers 18 residues. The CDR3 DNA sequence: TGTGCCAGCAGTTCCGGGACTAGCGGACGCCTTTATTACAATGAGCAGTTCTTC. This gives the protein CASSSGTSGRLYYNEQFF.

V is TRBV7-2 and J is TRBJ1-1; tentatively, D is TRBD1 (6 bases). The CDR3 sequence is 13 residues long. Germline CDR1 is SGHTA and CDR2 is FQGNSA. V shed 7 bases and J shed 4 bases, with 13 bases lying between them. The CDR3 region has the DNA TGTGCCAGCACGGGGGGCGGGAGCACTGAAGCTTTCTTT. This translates into CASTGGGSTEAFF.

Here the CDR3 DNA reads TGTGCCAGCAGCCCTAAGGGGGCAATGAACACTGAAGCTTTCTTT. Amino acid sequence: CASSPKGAMNTEAFF. The chain carries TRBV6-6 and TRBJ1-1; 7 nucleotides match TRBD1. The V gene end was trimmed by 6 bases and the J gene end by 0 bases; junction bases not matched to a gene: 7. Germline values: CDR1 MNHNY, CDR2 SVGAGI (reference sequence). The CDR3 covers 15 residues.